The sequence of this T cell receptor (beta chain) was determined in a study of control samples from healthy donors and cancer patients. Trimming removed 1 base from V and 3 bases from J, with 9 bases in between. The germline gives CDR1 SNHLY, CDR2 FYNNEI. The CDR3 totals 14 residues. Libraries were prepared by immunoSEQ multiplex PCR; TCRdb keeps only in-frame clonotypes and omits some of them. Of roughly 140,000 clones in the sample, approximately 91% are singletons; the top ten hold 4% to 5.5%. The sequence was collected from a man aged 30-40 years in good health. The source material was blood. The rearrangement links TRBV2 to TRBJ1-1; D remains ambiguous. CDR3 DNA sequence: TGTGCCAGCAGTGAAGGATCAGGAGACACTGAAGCTTTCTTT. Residues: CASSEGSGDTEAFF.